This entry lists 15 T cell receptor beta chains sequenced from one sample in a study of CD8 T cells in Susac syndrome. The RNA, 0.5 to 1 ug, was put through reverse transcription using random hexamers. TCRdb fed the immunoSEQ multiplex PCR reads into MiXCR, producing one record per CDR3 protein. The table includes around 190,000 distinct CDR3 sequences, about 93% detected once. The sequenced sample consisted of CD4+ T cells from PBMCs. These receptors came from a human donor in good health.

The chain carries TRBV19 and TRBJ2-1; 11 positions match TRBD2. CDR3 size: 15 residues. The V gene end was trimmed by 6 bases and the J gene end by 7 bases; junction bases not matched to a gene: 8. Germline-derived CDR1 and CDR2 are LNHDA and SQIVND (reference sequence). CDR3 DNA: TGTGCCAGTAGCTTGGCTAGCGGGGGGCGGAATGAGCAGTTCTTC. It specifies CASSLASGGRNEQFF.

This chain joins TRBV23-1 and TRBJ2-5; D remains ambiguous. TRBV23-1 is given ORF status, its function remaining uncertain. Between the trimmed V and J ends, which lost 3 bases and 1 base, there was a span of 6 bases. The CDR3 has 13 residues. The CDR3 is CASSHTSQETQYF. As DNA, the CDR3 is TGCGCCAGCAGTCATACGAGCCAAGAGACCCAGTACTTC.

The rearrangement uses TRBV7-9 and TRBJ2-7; 8 bases agree with TRBD1. J lost 3 bases, V lost 5 bases, and 6 bases had no gene match. This CDR3 has 14 residues. Germline assignment: CDR1 SEHNR and CDR2 FQNEAQ (reference sequence). The DNA of the CDR3 is TGTGCCAGCAGCCCTAGGACAGGGCTCTACGAGCAGTACTTC. It is translated as CASSPRTGLYEQYF.

CDR3 region: CASSFDSPFGSQETQYF. CDR3 DNA sequence: TGTGCCAGCAGCTTCGACAGCCCCTTTGGTAGTCAAGAGACCCAGTACTTC. V is TRBV7-2 and J is TRBJ2-5, with a possible D match to TRBD1 (5 bases). V was pared by 3 bases and J by 2 bases, with 19 bases between. CDR1 and CDR2 (germline): SGHTA, FQGNSA. This CDR3 spans 17 amino acids.

This chain uses TRBV3-1 with TRBJ1-3; unclear D gene. The CDR3 covers 17 residues. From germline, CDR1 is LGHDT and CDR2 YNNKEL (reference sequence). Trimming cost V 4 bases and J 1 base, with 17 bases left between them. CDR3 sequence reads: CASSRLARLGSGNTIYF. The CDR3 DNA reads TGTGCCAGCAGCCGCCTGGCCCGTCTTGGTTCTGGAAACACCATATATTTT.

The CDR3 loop is CSVSDRAGTDTQYF. The CDR3 coding sequence is TGCAGCGTCTCGGACAGGGCTGGCACAGATACGCAGTATTTT. The chain carries TRBV29-1 and TRBJ2-3; 8 nucleotides agree with TRBD1. Unmatched junction bases numbered 6, after V lost 6 bases and J lost 1 base. Germline V gives CDR1 SQVTM, CDR2 ANQGSEA. CDR3 length: 14 residues.

This clonotype has a handful of counts. The rearrangement joins TRBV6-1 to TRBJ2-5; D is possibly TRBD2 (7 bases). This CDR3 spans 12 amino acids. V gave up 7 bases and J gave up 5 bases, with 11 bases separating them. The V gene's germline CDR1 is MNHNS and CDR2 SASEGT. The CDR3 loop reads CASTEGGETQYF. The CDR3 DNA reads TGTGCCAGCACGGAGGGGGGGGAGACCCAGTACTTC.

The chain uses TRBV3-1 and TRBJ2-7; the D is unclear. The CDR3 is 14 amino acids. Germline CDR1 LGHDT, CDR2 YNNKEL (reference sequence). Trimming removed 4 bases at V and 2 bases at J, with 12 bases between. The CDR3 bases are TGTGCCAGCAGCCCCAGCAGGAGTCCCTACGAGCAGTACTTC. Encoded protein: CASSPSRSPYEQYF.

The rearrangement links TRBV5-4 to TRBJ1-4; D uncertain. The germline V gene encodes CDR1 SGHNT and CDR2 YYREEE (reference sequence). Trimming removed 0 bases from V and 7 bases from J, with 7 bases in between. The CDR3 loop spans 13 amino acids. CDR3 protein: CASSLVGGEKLFF. In nucleotides, the CDR3 is TGTGCCAGCAGCTTGGTAGGAGGTGAAAAACTGTTTTTT.

This rearrangement joins TRBV29-1 to TRBJ2-2; a weak D match, TRBD1 (5 bases). V shed 7 bases and J shed 0 bases, with 12 bases lying between them. The CDR3 has 14 amino acids. Germline V gene sequence: CDR1 SQVTM, CDR2 ANQGSEA. The CDR3 here is CSALAGTNTGELFF. CDR3 nucleotide sequence: TGCAGCGCCCTGGCAGGGACGAACACCGGGGAGCTGTTTTTT.

For the CDR3, the DNA is TGTGCCAGCAGTTACCCAGGGGGCGACTATGGCTACACCTTC. Its protein is CASSYPGGDYGYTF. This chain connects TRBV6-6 to TRBJ1-2, with TRBD1 identical over 8 bases. With 2 bases clipped from V and 3 bases from J, the junction kept 2 bases outside the gene matches. The CDR3 runs 14 residues. CDR1 and CDR2 from the germline V gene are MNHNY and SVGAGI (reference sequence).

The J gene is TRBJ1-4, the V gene TRBV3-1; 9 bases are shared with TRBD1. The trim removed 4 bases at V and 12 bases at J, leaving 12 bases unmatched. Per germline, CDR1 LGHDT and CDR2 YNNKEL (reference sequence). The CDR3 spans 15 residues. Here the CDR3 reads CASSPRDRVNAELFF. The DNA of the CDR3 is TGTGCCAGCAGCCCCCGGGACAGGGTTAACGCGGAACTGTTTTTT.

This rearrangement joins TRBV29-1 to TRBJ2-7; TRBD1 aligns across 7 bases. Germline CDR1 reads SQVTM; CDR2 reads ANQGSEA. The CDR3 is 15 amino acids. The trim removed 6 bases at V and 0 bases at J, leaving 11 bases unmatched. The CDR3 region has the DNA TGCAGCGTCCAGCCCGGGACAGTTTCCTCCTACGAGCAGTACTTC. This sequence encodes CSVQPGTVSSYEQYF.

The chain carries TRBV3-1 and TRBJ1-5, with D unresolved. The CDR3 length is 14 residues. The V gene lost 4 bases and the J gene lost 5 bases, with 12 bases spanning the gap. Germline V gives CDR1 LGHDT, CDR2 YNNKEL (reference sequence). For the CDR3, the DNA is TGTGCCAGCAGCCCTGTGGCCCGGGATCAGCCCCAGCATTTT. Protein product: CASSPVARDQPQHF.

The chain recombines TRBV5-1 with TRBJ1-4, with D perhaps matching TRBD1 (6 bases). CDR1 is SGHRS, CDR2 YFSETQ, per germline. This CDR3 spans 15 amino acids. The ends were cut back, 2 bases at V and 8 bases at J, with 16 bases in the middle. For the CDR3, the DNA is TGCGCCAGCAGCTTTTCCAGGGGAGGAGTGGAAAAACTGTTTTTT. Translated, it gives CASSFSRGGVEKLFF.